The 24 T cell receptor beta chains listed next were all sequenced from one sample in a study of T-cell memory formation after mild COVID-19. TCRdb redid the calling of the 5' RACE reads with MiXCR, one entry per CDR3 protein. The top ten hold under 15% of the sample, which has about 470,000 distinct CDR3 sequences, roughly 25% seen once. The sequenced sample was PBMCs or a T cell subset sorted from them (not recorded which). The origin of the receptors is an adult woman who had mild COVID-19 (a few samples of this study predate the infection). Cell type and time point are not known.

The chain uses TRBV27 and TRBJ2-7; D perhaps matches TRBD2 (7 bases). Germline V gives CDR1 MNHEY, CDR2 SMNVEV (reference sequence). V lost 3 bases and J 5 bases, leaving 11 bases between the germline ends. This CDR3 has 13 amino acids. As DNA, the CDR3 is TGTGCCAGCAGTTTTTCGGGGGGCGACGAGCAGTACTTC. It specifies CASSFSGGDEQYF.

In its sample, this clonotype was seen a few times. CDR3 nucleotides: TGTGCCAGCAGTCCCCAGGGGTCTGGGGCCAACGTCCTGACTTTC. Protein sequence: CASSPQGSGANVLTF. The chain recombines TRBV6-2 or TRBV6-3 with TRBJ2-6; a possible D gene is TRBD1 (6 bases). CDR1 is MNHEY and CDR2 is SVGEGT in the germline V gene. The CDR3 covers 15 residues. With 5 bases removed from V and 1 base from J, the gap between germline ends came to 9 bases.

V and J are TRBV12-3 or TRBV12-4 and TRBJ2-5; 7 positions agree with TRBD1. The CDR3 runs 15 residues. V was pared by 2 bases and J by 4 bases, with 7 bases of the junction left unmatched. CDR3 sequence (DNA): TGTGCCAGCAGTTTAAGAAGGACAGGACCAGAGACCCAGTACTTC. Translated: CASSLRRTGPETQYF.

In its sample, this clonotype was seen a few times. V gene TRBV5-4 combines with J gene TRBJ2-3; D might be TRBD1 (5 bases). CDR1 is SGHNT and CDR2 is YYREEE in the germline V gene (reference sequence). The V end was cut by 4 bases, the J end by 0 bases, with 12 bases between. The CDR3 loop spans 15 amino acids. The CDR3 nucleotides are TGTGCCAGCAGCAACAGGATCCTTAGCACAGATACGCAGTATTTT. It specifies CASSNRILSTDTQYF.

This clonotype was counted only a few times. The J gene is TRBJ2-3, the V gene TRBV7-2; D remains unclear. Germline V gives CDR1 SGHTA, CDR2 FQGNSA. The CDR3 runs 15 residues. The V and J ends lost 1 base and 0 bases respectively, with 8 bases between them. The CDR3 reads CASSLGRISTDTQYF. The DNA of the CDR3 is TGTGCCAGCAGCTTAGGACGAATTAGCACAGATACGCAGTATTTT.

The chain recombines TRBV6-1 with TRBJ1-2; unclear D gene. The CDR3 is 19 amino acids. Trimming took 1 base from V and 2 from J, leaving 23 bases between them. Germline values: CDR1 MNHNS, CDR2 SASEGT. The CDR3 sequence is CASSEVEAGPGSKNYGYTF. The CDR3 nucleotides are TGTGCCAGCAGTGAAGTAGAGGCCGGCCCTGGCAGCAAAAACTATGGCTACACCTTC.

This clonotype was counted only a few times. Here the CDR3 reads CASSWSGTDTQYF. The CDR3 bases are TGCGCCAGCAGCTGGTCGGGCACAGATACGCAGTATTTT. This chain links TRBV5-1 with TRBJ2-3; D gene ambiguous. This CDR3 comprises 13 residues. V was shortened by 3 bases and J by 1 base, with 6 bases between the two germline ends. Germline CDR1 reads SGHRS; CDR2 reads YFSETQ. Looking up the rest from reference TRBV5-1 and TRBJ2-3 gives the full variable domain: KAGVTQTPRYLIKTRGQQVTLSCSPISGHRSVSWYQQTPGQGLQFLFEYFSETQRNKGNFPGRFSGRQFSNSRSEMNVSTLELGDSALYLCASSWSGTDTQYFGPGTRLTVL.

The chain joins TRBV30 to TRBJ1-5; D remains unclear. Trimming cost V 3 bases and J 9 bases, with 15 bases left between them. CDR1 is GTSNPN and CDR2 is SVGIG in the germline V gene (reference sequence). This CDR3 is built from 13 residues. The CDR3 region is CAWSWTAGGPQHF. The CDR3 nucleotides are TGTGCCTGGAGCTGGACGGCGGGAGGGCCCCAGCATTTT.

V gene TRBV20-1 combines with J gene TRBJ2-2, with TRBD2 matching 14 bases. The CDR3 is 16 residues long. The V gene end was trimmed by 7 bases and the J gene end by 0 bases; junction bases not matched to a gene: 4. Germline loops: CDR1 DFQATT, CDR2 SNEGSKA (reference sequence). The CDR3 DNA follows: TGCAGTGTCCGGGGACTAGCGGGGGCGAACACCGGGGAGCTGTTTTTT. Encoded protein: CSVRGLAGANTGELFF.

The J gene is TRBJ2-4, the V gene TRBV7-6, with 7 bases fitting TRBD1. Germline V gives CDR1 SGHVS, CDR2 FNYEAQ. This CDR3 contains 18 residues. V lost 2 bases and J lost 8; bases outside the gene matches: 18. This chain's CDR3 is CASSLRIGRGQVRDIQYF. The CDR3 DNA reads TGTGCCAGCAGCTTAAGGATTGGTAGAGGACAGGTGAGGGACATTCAGTACTTC.

This clonotype was seen ten or more times. The V call is TRBV3-1, the J call TRBJ2-7; D may be TRBD1 (5 bases). V was shortened by 3 bases and J by 0 bases, with 15 bases between the two germline ends. CDR1 and CDR2 (germline): LGHDT, YNNKEL (reference sequence). The CDR3 contains 16 residues. CDR3 nucleotide sequence: TGTGCCAGCAGCCAGAACACCCAGGGAAACTCCTACGAGCAGTACTTC. Its protein product is CASSQNTQGNSYEQYF.

V usage is TRBV3-1 and J usage is TRBJ2-2; 8 bases match TRBD2. The V gene's germline CDR1 is LGHDT and CDR2 YNNKEL (reference sequence). Trimming removed 0 bases from V and 5 bases from J; junction bases left unmatched: 8. The CDR3 has 17 residues. The CDR3, as DNA: TGTGCCAGCAGCCAAGAGACGAAACTAGCGGAGACCGGGGAGCTGTTTTTT. Translated: CASSQETKLAETGELFF.

The rearrangement links TRBV3-2 to TRBJ1-3; the table gives TRBD1 as D, unverified against the DNA. TRBV3-2 is an annotated pseudogene. CDR3 length: 19 amino acids. This CDR3 is CASSQAIHRQGVSGNTIYF. CDR3 in DNA: TGTGCCAGCAGCCAAGCAATTCATCGACAGGGGGTCTCTGGAAACACCATATATTTT.

The genes are TRBV19 and TRBJ2-7; perhaps TRBD1 as D (5 bases). In germline, CDR1 is LNHDA, CDR2 SQIVND (reference sequence). The V and J ends lost 1 base and 3 bases respectively, with 10 bases between them. The CDR3 is 14 residues long. DNA for the CDR3: TGTGCCAGTAGTATAGTCCCAGGGTTCTACGAGCAGTACTTC. It is translated as CASSIVPGFYEQYF.

As DNA, the CDR3 is TGTGCCAGCAGTTTCGGCTACAAGGTCGGGGAGACCCAGTACTTC. This translates into CASSFGYKVGETQYF. V and J are TRBV12-3 or TRBV12-4 and TRBJ2-5; D gene uncertain. The CDR3 length is 15 residues. The V end was cut by 3 bases, the J end by 5 bases, with 16 bases between.

This clonotype was detected a few times. The rearrangement uses TRBV12-3 or TRBV12-4 and TRBJ1-5; possible D gene TRBD1, 6 bases. There are 18 residues in the CDR3. Trimming shortened V by 6 bases and J by 2 bases, and 23 bases separated the two germline ends. CDR3 residues: CASSHWGRGAVGNQPQHF. DNA for the CDR3: TGTGCCAGCAGCCACTGGGGGCGGGGGGCGGTGGGCAATCAGCCCCAGCATTTT.

In DNA, the CDR3 is TGTGCCAGCAGTTCCGGGACTAGCGGGCGCAACGAGCAGTACTTC. This codes for CASSSGTSGRNEQYF. V and J are TRBV27 and TRBJ2-7, with 12 bases fitting TRBD2. Germline V gives CDR1 MNHEY, CDR2 SMNVEV (reference sequence). The CDR3 totals 15 residues. V was pared by 4 bases and J by 5 bases, with 6 bases of the junction left unmatched.

The chain has TRBV20-1 and TRBJ2-1, with D possibly matching TRBD1 (5 bases). The germline V and J ends were trimmed by 0 bases and 6 bases, with 15 bases remaining between them. This CDR3 comprises 15 residues. Looked up from germline, CDR1 is DFQATT and CDR2 is SNEGSKA (reference sequence). The CDR3: CSARDRRQISNEQFF. The DNA for the CDR3 is TGCAGTGCTAGAGATAGGAGACAGATTTCCAATGAGCAGTTCTTC.

V and J are TRBV3-1 and TRBJ2-7, with D perhaps matching TRBD2 (6 bases). The V and J ends lost 0 bases and 6 bases respectively, with 18 bases between them. CDR1 and CDR2 from the germline V gene are LGHDT and YNNKEL (reference sequence). The CDR3 spans 16 residues. Written as DNA, the CDR3 is TGTGCCAGCAGCCAAGAGTGGTCGGGAGAGGAATCCGAGCAGTACTTC. Translated: CASSQEWSGEESEQYF.

The gene calls are TRBV7-9 and TRBJ2-5; 12 nucleotides match TRBD2. From germline, CDR1 is SEHNR and CDR2 FQNEAQ (reference sequence). The CDR3 is 16 amino acids. V gave up 1 base and J gave up 2 bases; unmatched junction bases: 2. The chain's CDR3 is CASSLGTSGNQETQYF. As DNA, the CDR3 is TGTGCCAGCAGCTTAGGGACTAGCGGGAATCAAGAGACCCAGTACTTC.

The chain joins TRBV18 to TRBJ2-3, with D maybe TRBD1 (5 bases). The V end was cut by 2 bases, the J end by 5 bases, with 11 bases between. The length of the CDR3 is 14 residues. CDR1 is KGHSH, CDR2 LQKENI, per germline. CDR3 nucleotide sequence: TGTGCCAGCTCACCAAAGGGGAAGGGAGATACGCAGTATTTT. It codes for CASSPKGKGDTQYF.

This clonotype was observed a handful of times. V gene TRBV5-5 combines with J gene TRBJ2-1, with 11 bases that match TRBD1. Germline CDR1 reads SGHKS; CDR2 reads YYEKEE (reference sequence). J was trimmed by 8 bases and V by 0 bases; bases with no gene match: 13. The CDR3 loop spans 18 amino acids. DNA for the CDR3: TGTGCCAGCAGCTTGGTGCTTGGACAGGGGGCGATGATGTATGAGCAGTTCTTC. This sequence encodes CASSLVLGQGAMMYEQFF.

This clonotype was seen only a few times. This rearrangement joins TRBV5-6 to TRBJ2-5; 10 nucleotides align to TRBD1. Looked up from germline, CDR1 is SGHDT and CDR2 is YYEEEE. The CDR3 has 15 residues. V was clipped by 3 bases and J by 4 bases; unmatched bases: 6. CDR3 in DNA: TGTGCCAGCAGCTCCAGACAGGGGGCTGGAGAGACCCAGTACTTC. Translation gives CASSSRQGAGETQYF.

In its sample, this clonotype was seen a few times. The chain is built from TRBV5-6 and TRBJ2-3, with D perhaps matching TRBD2 (5 bases). Trimming shortened V by 4 bases and J by 10 bases, and 19 bases separated the two germline ends. CDR1 is SGHDT and CDR2 is YYEEEE in the germline V gene. The CDR3 totals 14 residues. The CDR3 region has the DNA TGTGCCAGCAGCCCCACCGGACTCCCGCGGCCGCAGTATTTT. Protein sequence: CASSPTGLPRPQYF.